This T cell receptor beta chain was captured by sequencing in a study of T cells in Graves' hyperthyroidism and ophthalmopathy. RNA transcripts were the template for amplifying TCR beta CDR3 regions. An initial round of RT-PCR targeting the TCR CDR3 relied on the HTBI primer set. In TCRdb, the multiplex PCR reads were re-called with MiXCR into one record per CDR3 protein. The table lists 690,000 or so distinct CDR3 sequences, under 20% of them singletons. The V gene's germline CDR1 is SGHRS and CDR2 YFSETQ. CDR3 length equals 13 residues. The germline V and J ends were trimmed by 2 bases and 11 bases, with 16 bases remaining between them. This clonotype occurred many times.

Sequenced input: blood. The receptor was isolated from a woman in her forties or fifties with Graves' hyperthyroidism that later progressed to Graves' ophthalmopathy. This rearrangement joins TRBV5-1 to TRBJ1-1; no reliable D call. DNA of the CDR3: TGCGCCAGCAGCTTCGGGTCCCAGGCTGGCGCTTTCTTT. Translated: CASSFGSQAGAFF. The variable domain in full, with the rest retrieved from reference TRBV5-1 and TRBJ1-1, is KAGVTQTPRYLIKTRGQQVTLSCSPISGHRSVSWYQQTPGQGLQFLFEYFSETQRNKGNFPGRFSGRQFSNSRSEMNVSTLELGDSALYLCASSFGSQAGAFFGQGTRLTVV.